This is a list of T cell receptor beta chains from one sample in a study of blood T cell repertoires in COVID-19. Method: immunoSEQ multiplex PCR; TCRdb's copy keeps in-frame clones and lacks some. The sample records 370,000 or so clones, roughly 80% being singletons. Sample: peripheral blood. These receptors all come from a human donor with acute or convalescent COVID-19. The donor label of this sample is uncertain. Each CDR3 is given without its conserved first and last residue. A clone size is listed for some rows: how often the clone was seen (once, few, many), or a class if it is expanded.

v_call: TRBV24-1
j_call: TRBJ1-2
clone_size: -
cdr3_aa: ATSELFGQVSGYT

v_call: TRBV11-1
j_call: TRBJ2-7
clone_size: once
cdr3_aa: ASSVRDRGNEQY

v_call: TRBV30
j_call: TRBJ2-5
clone_size: -
cdr3_aa: AWSQSGTSGRSTQY

v_call: TRBV18
j_call: TRBJ1-6
clone_size: -
cdr3_aa: ASSPQYPSGGTRNSPLH

v_call: TRBV3-1/TRBV3-2
j_call: TRBJ1-1
clone_size: few
cdr3_aa: ASSQRQAGNTEAF

v_call: TRBV2
j_call: TRBJ1-5
clone_size: once
cdr3_aa: ASSVVDRGWQPQH

v_call: TRBV11-2
j_call: TRBJ1-2
clone_size: -
cdr3_aa: ASSLYWQGLANYGYT

v_call: TRBV14
j_call: TRBJ1-2
clone_size: -
cdr3_aa: ASSQVGTSGYT

v_call: TRBV3-1/TRBV3-2
j_call: TRBJ1-1
clone_size: once
cdr3_aa: ASSQDRLPGSAF

v_call: TRBV5-1
j_call: TRBJ2-2
clone_size: -
cdr3_aa: ASSPREQNTGELF

v_call: TRBV19
j_call: TRBJ1-4
clone_size: -
cdr3_aa: ASSILTGGPGGEKLF

v_call: TRBV7-9
j_call: TRBJ1-1
clone_size: -
cdr3_aa: ATQVTGYTEAF

v_call: TRBV6-5
j_call: TRBJ1-1
clone_size: -
cdr3_aa: ASSWTGGWDTEAF

v_call: TRBV11-3
j_call: TRBJ2-1
clone_size: -
cdr3_aa: ASSLGNRGVYNEQF

v_call: TRBV5-8
j_call: TRBJ2-5
clone_size: -
cdr3_aa: ASSPQETQY

v_call: TRBV6-4
j_call: TRBJ2-1
clone_size: -
cdr3_aa: ASSGAPVSGRRGNEQF

v_call: TRBV6-5
j_call: TRBJ1-6
clone_size: -
cdr3_aa: ASSRPAGADSPLH

v_call: TRBV27
j_call: TRBJ2-1
clone_size: -
cdr3_aa: ASKEGGNEQF

v_call: TRBV5-4
j_call: TRBJ2-7
clone_size: -
cdr3_aa: ASSSGRSYEQY

v_call: TRBV6-5
j_call: TRBJ1-1
clone_size: -
cdr3_aa: ASSYEKNTEAF

v_call: TRBV6-1
j_call: TRBJ2-2
clone_size: -
cdr3_aa: ASSEAGGPAGELF

v_call: TRBV29-1
j_call: TRBJ1-4
clone_size: -
cdr3_aa: SVQGANEKLF

v_call: TRBV2
j_call: TRBJ1-4
clone_size: -
cdr3_aa: ASTSDSREKLF

v_call: TRBV9
j_call: TRBJ2-2
clone_size: -
cdr3_aa: ASRQGLAGSTGELF

v_call: TRBV6-5
j_call: TRBJ2-3
clone_size: -
cdr3_aa: ASRVRGPTDTQY

v_call: TRBV14
j_call: TRBJ2-7
clone_size: -
cdr3_aa: ASSRGTGTFYEQY

v_call: TRBV6-5
j_call: TRBJ1-6
clone_size: once
cdr3_aa: ASNREWSSPLH

v_call: TRBV7-2
j_call: TRBJ2-7
clone_size: -
cdr3_aa: ASSILAGRSEQY

v_call: TRBV6-5
j_call: TRBJ1-5
clone_size: many
cdr3_aa: ATSHSNQPQH

v_call: TRBV5-6
j_call: TRBJ2-1
clone_size: few
cdr3_aa: ASSFLGQAYNEQF

v_call: TRBV9
j_call: TRBJ1-3
clone_size: -
cdr3_aa: ASSVETAGNTIY

v_call: TRBV5-5
j_call: TRBJ1-1
clone_size: -
cdr3_aa: ASIPPGMNTEAF

v_call: TRBV30
j_call: TRBJ2-7
clone_size: -
cdr3_aa: AWNRDSKYEQY

v_call: TRBV6-5
j_call: TRBJ2-5
clone_size: -
cdr3_aa: ASSSGGAGETQY

v_call: TRBV5-1
j_call: TRBJ2-3
clone_size: -
cdr3_aa: ASSPRQGTTSTDTQY

v_call: TRBV2
j_call: TRBJ1-5
clone_size: -
cdr3_aa: ASSGTVDWTRHQPQH

v_call: TRBV9
j_call: TRBJ1-5
clone_size: -
cdr3_aa: ASSVEDRPYQPQH

v_call: TRBV5-1
j_call: TRBJ1-6
clone_size: -
cdr3_aa: ASSIGTITYNSPLH

v_call: TRBV7-6
j_call: TRBJ2-1
clone_size: few
cdr3_aa: ASSFSQTREQF

v_call: TRBV7-2
j_call: TRBJ1-2
clone_size: -
cdr3_aa: ASSLSSVRVLYGYT

v_call: TRBV19
j_call: TRBJ1-2
clone_size: -
cdr3_aa: ASRTNGGSYGYT

v_call: TRBV2
j_call: TRBJ2-3
clone_size: -
cdr3_aa: ASRDPGLAGLSTDTQY

v_call: TRBV2
j_call: TRBJ1-2
clone_size: -
cdr3_aa: ASSGTAGYGYT

v_call: TRBV28
j_call: TRBJ2-7
clone_size: -
cdr3_aa: ASSLGTGDEQY

v_call: TRBV5-1
j_call: TRBJ2-3
clone_size: -
cdr3_aa: ASSLSGADTQY

v_call: TRBV7-9
j_call: TRBJ2-3
clone_size: -
cdr3_aa: ASSQSGRGYTQY

v_call: TRBV2
j_call: TRBJ2-7
clone_size: -
cdr3_aa: ATLRDRTYEQY

v_call: TRBV6-1
j_call: TRBJ1-5
clone_size: -
cdr3_aa: ASSLPNQPQH

v_call: TRBV30
j_call: TRBJ1-2
clone_size: -
cdr3_aa: AWSRGGGNLGRYGYT

v_call: TRBV4-1
j_call: TRBJ1-6
clone_size: -
cdr3_aa: ASSRSQGNAPSPLH

v_call: TRBV2
j_call: TRBJ2-1
clone_size: -
cdr3_aa: ASSSILSNEQF

v_call: TRBV30
j_call: TRBJ1-2
clone_size: -
cdr3_aa: AWSRGGYHT

v_call: TRBV7-8
j_call: TRBJ1-6
clone_size: -
cdr3_aa: ASSLEAPWGSPLH

v_call: TRBV5-1
j_call: TRBJ1-3
clone_size: -
cdr3_aa: ASSPDPQGSPGNTIY

v_call: TRBV18
j_call: TRBJ2-1
clone_size: -
cdr3_aa: ASSLKLAGGTNEQF

v_call: TRBV6-5
j_call: TRBJ1-5
clone_size: -
cdr3_aa: ASSYGQSERQH

v_call: TRBV5-1
j_call: TRBJ2-1
clone_size: -
cdr3_aa: ASTSASGLYNEQF

v_call: TRBV11-2
j_call: TRBJ2-2
clone_size: -
cdr3_aa: ASSLQRGAWGELF

v_call: TRBV28
j_call: TRBJ1-2
clone_size: -
cdr3_aa: ASSSTGQGAYT

v_call: TRBV7-6
j_call: TRBJ2-6
clone_size: -
cdr3_aa: ASSRTSGGSGANVLT